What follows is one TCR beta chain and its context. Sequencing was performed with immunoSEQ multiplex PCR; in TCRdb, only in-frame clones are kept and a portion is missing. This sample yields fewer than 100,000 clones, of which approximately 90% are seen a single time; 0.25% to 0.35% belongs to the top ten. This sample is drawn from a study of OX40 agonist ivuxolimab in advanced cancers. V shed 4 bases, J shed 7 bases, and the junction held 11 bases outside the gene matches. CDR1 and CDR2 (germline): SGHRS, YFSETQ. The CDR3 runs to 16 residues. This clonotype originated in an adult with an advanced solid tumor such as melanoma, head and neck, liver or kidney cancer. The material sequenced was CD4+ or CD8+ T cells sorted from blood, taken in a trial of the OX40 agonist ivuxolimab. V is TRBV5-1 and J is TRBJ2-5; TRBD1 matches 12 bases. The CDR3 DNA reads TGCGCCAGCAGCCCTGATCCCGGGACAGGGGGCGCGACCCAGTACTTC. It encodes CASSPDPGTGGATQYF.